These 21 T cell receptor beta chains came from one sample sequenced in a study of blood T cell repertoires in COVID-19. Clones were sequenced by immunoSEQ multiplex PCR, and TCRdb holds only the in-frame ones, with some missing. The sample includes around 200,000 clones, approximately 85% of them seen just once. The sequencing input was PBMCs or T cells enriched from blood (not recorded which). These TCRs come from a middle-aged man who had recovered from COVID-19.

This chain joins TRBV19 and TRBJ1-2, with TRBD1 matching 8 bases. The length of the CDR3 is 16 residues. V was pared by 7 bases and J by 1 base, with 11 bases of the junction left unmatched. CDR1 is LNHDA and CDR2 is SQIVND in the germline V gene (reference sequence). In nucleotides, the CDR3 is TGTGCCAGTAATAATCCGGCCAGGGGGCTTAACTATGGCTACACCTTC. Its translation is CASNNPARGLNYGYTF.

V usage is TRBV7-2 and J usage is TRBJ2-5, with 12 bases identical to TRBD2. CDR3 length equals 14 residues. The ends lost 8 bases at V and 1 base at J; junction bases unmatched: 2. Germline CDR1 is SGHTA and CDR2 is FQGNSA. The CDR3 DNA reads as TGTGCCAGCGGGACTAGCGGGTTCCAAGAGACCCAGTACTTC. Its protein is CASGTSGFQETQYF.

The chain is built from TRBV18 and TRBJ1-1; TRBD1 matches 10 bases. Germline CDR1 KGHSH, CDR2 LQKENI. V shed 3 bases, J shed 2 bases, and the junction held 6 bases outside the gene matches. The length of the CDR3 is 16 residues. The CDR3 loop is CASSPVDRGLNTEAFF. The CDR3 DNA is TGTGCCAGCTCACCGGTAGACAGGGGGCTTAACACTGAAGCTTTCTTT.

This rearrangement joins TRBV10-3 to TRBJ1-6; perhaps TRBD1 as D (5 bases). The V end lost 6 bases, the J end lost 7 bases, and 10 bases lay between the germline ends. Germline-derived CDR1 and CDR2 are ENHRY and SYGVKD. The CDR3 covers 13 residues. Here the CDR3 DNA reads TGTGCCATCAGGGACGGGGGAAATTCACCCCTCCACTTT. Amino acids: CAIRDGGNSPLHF.

This clone was detected only once. This chain's CDR3 is CAVHQTPPGQGAFF. The DNA for the CDR3 is TGTGCCGTCCACCAAACCCCACCGGGACAAGGAGCTTTCTTT. The chain links TRBV6-5 to TRBJ1-1, with D perhaps TRBD1 (6 bases). The CDR3 has 14 residues. CDR1 is MNHEY and CDR2 is SVGAGI in the germline V gene. Trimming cost V 11 bases and J 10 bases, with 26 bases left between them.

This chain uses TRBV9 with TRBJ2-7; the match to TRBD2 covers 14 bases. Germline lookup yields CDR1 SGDLS and CDR2 YYNGEE. The CDR3 runs 15 residues. The junction had 11 bases not matched to a gene; V was cut back by 10 bases and J by 5 bases. The DNA for the CDR3 is TGTGCCCCCTCCGGGACTAGCGGGAGAAGCCACGAGCAGTACTTC. It encodes CAPSGTSGRSHEQYF.

This rearrangement joins TRBV27 to TRBJ2-2, with a weak D call TRBD1 (6 bases). The ends were cut back, 3 bases at V and 2 bases at J, with 10 bases in the middle. The CDR3 is made up of 15 amino acids. Germline V gene sequence: CDR1 MNHEY, CDR2 SMNVEV (reference sequence). CDR3 loop: CASSFGGPNTGELFF. CDR3 in DNA: TGTGCCAGCAGTTTTGGGGGCCCAAACACCGGGGAGCTGTTTTTT.

The genes are TRBV10-3 and TRBJ1-2, with 10 bases fitting TRBD1. Germline lookup yields CDR1 ENHRY and CDR2 SYGVKD. The CDR3 is 12 residues long. With 10 bases clipped from V and 8 bases from J, the junction kept 7 bases outside the gene matches. Here the CDR3 DNA reads TGTGCCACGGCCGGGACAGGGGCAGGCTACACCTTC. The encoded protein is CATAGTGAGYTF.

CDR3 region: CASSLEGVGDTQYF. For the CDR3, the DNA is TGTGCCAGCAGCTTAGAGGGAGTTGGAGATACGCAGTATTTT. The chain uses TRBV7-9 and TRBJ2-3, with D perhaps matching TRBD2 (5 bases). The CDR3 has 14 amino acids. V was trimmed by 1 base and J by 5 bases, leaving 10 bases between them. Germline loops: CDR1 SEHNR, CDR2 FQNEAQ (reference sequence).

The CDR3 loop is CASSPAGGTNEKLFF. The CDR3 region has the DNA TGTGCCAGCAGTCCTGCGGGGGGAACTAATGAAAAACTGTTTTTT. The genes are TRBV28 and TRBJ1-4; possibly TRBD1 for D (5 bases). Trimming left V 5 bases short and J 1 base short, with 11 bases between. Germline V gene lookup returns CDR1 MDHEN and CDR2 SYDVKM. The CDR3 has 15 residues.

The chain carries TRBV5-4 and TRBJ2-7, with D possibly matching TRBD1 (6 bases). The germline CDR1 and CDR2 sequences are SGHNT and YYREEE (reference sequence). The germline V and J ends were trimmed by 0 bases and 5 bases, with 12 bases remaining between them. This CDR3 has 14 residues. DNA of the CDR3: TGTGCCAGCAGCTTGGAGGGGGAGCGAGACGAGCAGTACTTC. It specifies CASSLEGERDEQYF.

This sequence joins TRBV12-5 and TRBJ2-1; the match to TRBD2 covers 8 bases. This CDR3 is 16 amino acids long. With 0 bases clipped from V and 5 bases from J, the junction kept 6 bases outside the gene matches. Germline CDR1 LGHNT, CDR2 FRNRAP. DNA for the CDR3: TGTGCTAGTGGTTTGGTACGGGGGGGGAGGAACAATGAGCAGTTCTTC. Translation: CASGLVRGGRNNEQFF.

This chain uses TRBV2 with TRBJ1-6; 7 positions match TRBD1. This CDR3 has 16 residues. With V trimmed by 0 bases and J by 9 bases, 8 bases remained unmatched. Germline V gene sequence: CDR1 SNHLY, CDR2 FYNNEI. In DNA, the CDR3 is TGTGCCAGCAGTGAAGCCTTGGGACAGCGACTTTCACCCCTCCACTTT. Translating gives CASSEALGQRLSPLHF.

CDR3 region: CASSLAVAGTYNEQFF. CDR3 sequence (DNA): TGTGCCAGCAGCTTAGCGGTGGCAGGGACTTACAATGAGCAGTTCTTC. The chain uses TRBV7-2 and TRBJ2-1, with TRBD2 as a possible D gene (6 bases). The CDR3 loop spans 16 amino acids. The V end lost 0 bases, the J end lost 4 bases, and 13 bases lay between the germline ends. Germline CDR1 SGHTA, CDR2 FQGNSA.

This clone is deemed medium-sized. The chain recombines TRBV2 with TRBJ1-2; D uncertain. Germline V gene data show CDR1 as SNHLY and CDR2 as FYNNEI. Between the trimmed V and J ends, which lost 1 base and 8 bases, there was a span of 5 bases. The CDR3 is 11 amino acids. The CDR3 sequence: CASSEGYGYTF. As DNA, the CDR3 is TGTGCCAGCAGTGAAGGCTACGGCTACACCTTC. The complete variable domain, with remaining parts taken from reference TRBV2 and TRBJ1-2, reads EPEVTQTPSHQVTQMGQEVILRCVPISNHLYFYWYRQILGQKVEFLVSFYNNEISEKSEIFDDQFSVERPDGSNFTLKIRSTKLEDSAMYFCASSEGYGYTFGSGTRLTVV.

This sequence joins TRBV6-1 and TRBJ2-7; D may be TRBD1 (5 bases). Germline V gives CDR1 MNHNS, CDR2 SASEGT. This CDR3 comprises 14 residues. Trimming removed 3 bases at V and 9 bases at J, with 18 bases between. Here the CDR3 reads CASSEGRQGLRQYF. In DNA form, the CDR3 reads TGTGCCAGCAGTGAGGGTAGGCAGGGCTTGAGGCAGTACTTC.

This chain links TRBV21-1 with TRBJ1-2; the table's D call, TRBD1, has no DNA check behind it. TRBV21-1 is labeled a pseudogene. CDR3 length: 18 amino acids. CDR3 region: CASSKKNQDRLTNYGYTF. The DNA of the CDR3 is TGTGCCAGCAGCAAAAAAAATCAGGACAGACTGACTAACTATGGCTACACCTTC.

Only one count was recorded for this clone. The genes are TRBV6-5 and TRBJ1-1, with D maybe TRBD1 (6 bases). The germline V and J ends were trimmed by 4 bases and 5 bases, with 17 bases remaining between them. Per the germline V gene, CDR1 is MNHEY and CDR2 is SVGAGI. The CDR3 is made up of 15 amino acids. The CDR3 sequence: CASSSRAIGGTEAFF. The CDR3 DNA sequence: TGTGCCAGCAGTTCTCGAGCCATAGGGGGAACTGAAGCTTTCTTT.

The chain couples TRBV5-5 to TRBJ1-2; TRBD1 agrees at 8 bases. CDR1 and CDR2 from the germline V gene are SGHKS and YYEKEE (reference sequence). The CDR3 loop spans 13 amino acids. The J segment lost 4 bases and the V segment lost 3 bases, leaving 2 bases of the junction unmatched. DNA for the CDR3: TGTGCCAGCAGCTCGGACAGGGTCTATGGCTACACCTTC. Translation: CASSSDRVYGYTF.

The genes are TRBV9 and TRBJ2-5; a weak D match, TRBD1 (7 bases). CDR3 size: 15 residues. Trimming pared 0 bases from V and 5 bases from J, leaving 14 bases between. CDR1 SGDLS and CDR2 YYNGEE come from the germline V gene. CDR3 sequence: CASSVAQGGPETQYF. Here the CDR3 DNA reads TGTGCCAGCAGCGTAGCTCAGGGGGGTCCGGAGACCCAGTACTTC.

The V and J genes are TRBV2 and TRBJ2-3, with 10 bases that match TRBD2. Germline-derived CDR1 and CDR2 are SNHLY and FYNNEI. The CDR3 spans 16 residues. J lost 2 bases, V lost 6 bases, and 8 bases had no gene match. CDR3: CASSPLLAGNTDTQYF. DNA for the CDR3: TGTGCCAGCAGCCCTCTACTAGCGGGGAACACAGATACGCAGTATTTT.